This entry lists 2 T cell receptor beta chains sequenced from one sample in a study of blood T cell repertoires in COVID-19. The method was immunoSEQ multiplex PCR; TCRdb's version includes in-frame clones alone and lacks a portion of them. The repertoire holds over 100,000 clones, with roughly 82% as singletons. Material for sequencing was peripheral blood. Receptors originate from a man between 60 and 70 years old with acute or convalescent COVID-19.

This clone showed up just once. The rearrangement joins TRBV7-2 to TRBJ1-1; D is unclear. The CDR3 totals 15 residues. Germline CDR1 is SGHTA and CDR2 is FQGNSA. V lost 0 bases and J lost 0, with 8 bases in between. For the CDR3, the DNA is TGTGCCAGCAGCTTAGCCGGGAACCTGAACACTGAAGCTTTCTTT. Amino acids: CASSLAGNLNTEAFF. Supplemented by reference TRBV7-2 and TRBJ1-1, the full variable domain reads GAGVSQSPSNKVTEKGKDVELRCDPISGHTALYWYRQSLGQGLEFLIYFQGNSAPDKSGLPSDRFSAERTGGSVSTLTIQRTQQEDSAVYLCASSLAGNLNTEAFFGQGTRLTVV.

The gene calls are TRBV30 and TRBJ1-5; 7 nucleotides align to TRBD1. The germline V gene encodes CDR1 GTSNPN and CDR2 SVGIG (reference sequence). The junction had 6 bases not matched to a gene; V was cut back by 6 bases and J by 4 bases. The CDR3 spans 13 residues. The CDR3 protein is CACRQGGNQPQHF. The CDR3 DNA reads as TGTGCCTGTAGACAGGGAGGAAATCAGCCCCAGCATTTT.